Each of the 32 T cell receptor beta chains below was sequenced from the same sample in a study of blood T cell repertoires in COVID-19. Method: immunoSEQ multiplex PCR; TCRdb's copy keeps in-frame clones and lacks some. Of 200,000 to 250,000 clones in the sample, approximately 91% were seen once. The sample was peripheral blood. The receptor set was obtained from a man aged 60 to 75 who had recovered from COVID-19.

The gene calls are TRBV20-1 and TRBJ2-2, with 8 bases fitting TRBD1. Germline trimming cut 5 bases from V and 7 bases from J; bases unmatched to any gene: 0. CDR1 is DFQATT, CDR2 SNEGSKA, per germline (reference sequence). This CDR3 comprises 11 residues. The CDR3, as DNA: TGCAGTGCTGACAGGGGCGGGGAGCTGTTTTTT. Translating gives CSADRGGELFF.

The V call is TRBV9, the J call TRBJ2-2; 9 bases agree with TRBD1. After removal of 0 bases from V and 5 bases from J, the junction contained 5 bases not matched to a gene. CDR1 and CDR2 (germline): SGDLS, YYNGEE. The CDR3 spans 16 residues. The CDR3 DNA reads as TGTGCCAGCAGCGTAGTTCGGACAGGGGCGACCGGGGAGCTGTTTTTT. It is translated as CASSVVRTGATGELFF.

The rearrangement joins TRBV14 to TRBJ1-6; the match to TRBD1 covers 9 bases. The CDR3 covers 18 residues. CDR1 and CDR2 from the germline V gene are SGHDN and FVKESK. The ends lost 1 base at V and 7 bases at J; junction bases unmatched: 11. As DNA, the CDR3 is TGTGCCAGCAGCCAAGTGGGGAAATGGGGACAGGGAAATTCACCCCTCCACTTT. It codes for CASSQVGKWGQGNSPLHF.

The rearrangement uses TRBV3-1 (or the pseudogene TRBV3-2) and TRBJ2-7, with TRBD1 matching 7 bases. The CDR3 is made up of 15 amino acids. Germline assignment: CDR1 LGHDT and CDR2 YNNKEL (reference sequence). The V and J ends lost 1 base and 4 bases, in that order; junction bases with no gene match: 7. The DNA of the CDR3 is TGTGCCAGCAGCCAAGTGAAAGGGGGCAGATACGAGCAGTACTTC. Translated, it gives CASSQVKGGRYEQYF.

This chain uses TRBV19 with TRBJ2-2, with 10 bases matching TRBD1. The junction had 20 bases not matched to a gene; V was cut back by 10 bases and J by 6 bases. Germline V gene sequence: CDR1 LNHDA, CDR2 SQIVND (reference sequence). The CDR3 length is 18 residues. The CDR3, as DNA: TGTGCCACCTTAGATCGGACAGGGGGGAGGTTAGGAGCCGGGGAGCTGTTTTTT. It codes for CATLDRTGGRLGAGELFF.

V is TRBV7-2 and J is TRBJ2-3; TRBD2 matches at 16 bases. This CDR3 region has 17 residues. Germline-derived CDR1 and CDR2 are SGHTA and FQGNSA. Trimming at V came to 4 bases and at J to 1 base, leaving 2 bases not matched to a gene. The CDR3 DNA reads as TGTGCCAGCAGCTCGGGACTAGCGGGAGGGCGCACAGATACGCAGTATTTT. Translating gives CASSSGLAGGRTDTQYF.

This clone was counted between two and nine times. The sample carries other DNA sequences with the same CDR3. This rearrangement joins TRBV5-1 to TRBJ2-2; TRBD2 aligns across 15 bases. V was pared by 4 bases and J by 5 bases, with 0 bases of the junction left unmatched. There are 15 residues in the CDR3. Germline loops: CDR1 SGHRS, CDR2 YFSETQ. CDR3 sequence reads: CASSGLAGGTGELFF. The CDR3 nucleotides are TGCGCCAGCAGCGGACTAGCGGGAGGGACCGGGGAGCTGTTTTTT.

The chain employs TRBV16 and TRBJ2-3, with 12 bases matching TRBD1. Germline CDR1 KGHSY, CDR2 FQNENV. Unmatched junction bases numbered 6, after V lost 0 bases and J lost 8 bases. This CDR3 has 16 amino acids. The CDR3 protein is CASSQSGQGAWRTQYF. The DNA of the CDR3 is TGTGCCAGCAGCCAATCGGGACAGGGGGCATGGCGTACGCAGTATTTT.

This chain uses TRBV12-5 with TRBJ2-1, with 7 bases lining up with TRBD1. The CDR3 contains 14 residues. V lost 1 base, J lost 7 bases, and 4 bases stayed unmatched. The V gene's germline CDR1 is LGHNT and CDR2 FRNRAP. The CDR3 spells CASGLATGWNEQFF. The CDR3 DNA is TGTGCTAGTGGTTTGGCGACAGGGTGGAATGAGCAGTTCTTC. The whole variable domain, filled in from reference TRBV12-5 and TRBJ2-1, reads DARVTQTPRHKVTEMGQEVTMRCQPILGHNTVFWYRQTMMQGLELLAYFRNRAPLDDSGMPKDRFSAEMPDATLATLKIQPSEPRDSAVYFCASGLATGWNEQFFGPGTRLTVL.

Only one count was recorded for this clone. This sequence joins TRBV7-2 and TRBJ2-7; 11 bases map to TRBD2. Germline-derived CDR1 and CDR2 are SGHTA and FQGNSA. The CDR3 loop spans 19 amino acids. V lost 5 bases, J lost 0 bases, and 15 bases stayed unmatched. For the CDR3, the DNA is TGTGCCAGCAGCCCCCTGCGGGGGACTAGCGGCTCGAGCTCCTACGAGCAGTACTTC. Translation gives CASSPLRGTSGSSSYEQYF.

The chain carries TRBV14 and TRBJ2-7, with D possibly being TRBD2 (5 bases). The germline V and J ends were trimmed by 0 bases and 4 bases, with 13 bases remaining between them. From germline, CDR1 is SGHDN and CDR2 FVKESK. The CDR3 is made up of 15 amino acids. CDR3 residues: CASSQDWARTYEQYF. CDR3 DNA sequence: TGTGCCAGCAGCCAAGATTGGGCACGGACTTACGAGCAGTACTTC.

The chain recombines TRBV5-1 with TRBJ2-7; TRBD1 is a possible D gene (5 bases). The CDR3 spans 14 residues. Trimming took off 3 bases at V and 2 bases at J, with 12 bases between the two ends. Germline values: CDR1 SGHRS, CDR2 YFSETQ. The CDR3 coding sequence is TGCGCCAGCAGCTCAGGGTCAGGTGCCTACGAGCAGTACTTC. This gives the protein CASSSGSGAYEQYF.

The chain is built from TRBV29-1 and TRBJ1-1; 7 bases are a match to TRBD1. There are 13 residues in the CDR3. After removal of 6 bases from V and 0 bases from J, the junction contained 4 bases not matched to a gene. The germline V gene encodes CDR1 SQVTM and CDR2 ANQGSEA. The CDR3 DNA follows: TGCAGCGTCCAGACAGGGATGAACACTGAAGCTTTCTTT. Translation gives CSVQTGMNTEAFF. The full variable domain, in which reference TRBV29-1 and TRBJ1-1 provide the parts outside the CDR3, is SAVISQKPSRDICQRGTSLTIQCQVDSQVTMMFWYRQQPGQSLTLIATANQGSEATYESGFVIDKFPISRPNLTFSTLTVSNMSPEDSSIYLCSVQTGMNTEAFFGQGTRLTVV.

The J gene is TRBJ2-1, the V gene TRBV7-8, with D perhaps TRBD1 (6 bases). In germline, CDR1 is SGHVS, CDR2 FQNEAQ. CDR3 length equals 16 residues. Trimming shortened V by 1 base and J by 7 bases, and 17 bases separated the two germline ends. CDR3 sequence reads: CASSLVGAGAGNEQFF. The CDR3 region has the DNA TGTGCCAGCAGCTTAGTTGGGGCAGGGGCGGGTAATGAGCAGTTCTTC.

For the CDR3, the DNA is TGTGCCAGCAGTGCTGACAGGGCTCTAACTGAAGCTTTCTTT. Amino acids: CASSADRALTEAFF. The V and J genes are TRBV2 and TRBJ1-1, with 7 positions matching TRBD1. V lost 4 bases to trimming and J lost 5 bases; unmatched junction nucleotides: 7. CDR1 is SNHLY and CDR2 is FYNNEI in the germline V gene. The length of the CDR3 is 14 residues.

V gene TRBV3-1 (or the pseudogene TRBV3-2) combines with J gene TRBJ1-2; D is uncertain. This CDR3 region has 15 residues. In germline, CDR1 is LGHDT, CDR2 YNNKEL (reference sequence). Deletions cut 0 bases from V and 7 bases from J, with 15 bases between. The CDR3 here is CASSQDPGSVGGYTF. The CDR3 bases are TGTGCCAGCAGCCAAGATCCGGGTTCTGTGGGTGGCTACACCTTC.

V gene TRBV9 combines with J gene TRBJ2-1; tentative D call: TRBD2 (6 bases). Trimming cost V 3 bases and J 9 bases, with 13 bases left between them. CDR3 length: 13 amino acids. Germline V lookup: CDR1 SGDLS, CDR2 YYNGEE. The CDR3 loop reads CASSEGGRPEQFF. For the CDR3, the DNA is TGTGCCAGCAGCGAGGGAGGCAGGCCTGAGCAGTTCTTC.

This chain joins TRBV7-2 and TRBJ2-5, with 8 bases fitting TRBD2. In germline, CDR1 is SGHTA, CDR2 FQGNSA. Trimming took 5 bases from V and 3 from J; bases not matched to a gene: 11. This CDR3 region has 16 residues. CDR3 protein: CASSLAGTRLEETQYF. The CDR3 bases are TGTGCCAGCAGCCTGGCCGGGACTAGATTGGAAGAGACCCAGTACTTC.

This clone was counted once. The gene calls are TRBV15 and TRBJ2-2, with 10 bases identical to TRBD2. The germline V gene encodes CDR1 LNHNV and CDR2 YYDKDF (reference sequence). Trimming cost V 0 bases and J 6 bases; bases outside gene matches: 7. The CDR3 totals 17 residues. DNA of the CDR3: TGTGCCACCAGCAGAGATTACGGGCTAGCGGGAGCCGGGGAGCTGTTTTTT. Translating gives CATSRDYGLAGAGELFF.

The J gene is TRBJ1-1, the V gene TRBV9, with 9 bases fitting TRBD1. The germline CDR1 and CDR2 sequences are SGDLS and YYNGEE. The CDR3 length is 13 residues. V dropped 4 bases and J dropped 10; count of bases not matched to a gene: 8. The CDR3 nucleotides read TGTGCCAGCAGCCCTCCCGGGACAGGGAGAGCTTTCTTT. This translates into CASSPPGTGRAFF. Drawing the rest from reference TRBV9 and TRBJ1-1, the complete variable domain is DSGVTQTPKHLITATGQRVTLRCSPRSGDLSVYWYQQSLDQGLQFLIQYYNGEERAKGNILERFSAQQFPDLHSELNLSSLELGDSALYFCASSPPGTGRAFFGQGTRLTVV.

This chain connects TRBV7-9 to TRBJ2-2; 10 bases agree with TRBD2. CDR3 size: 14 residues. V lost 7 bases to trimming and J lost 4 bases; unmatched junction nucleotides: 3. The germline V gene encodes CDR1 SEHNR and CDR2 FQNEAQ (reference sequence). CDR3 DNA: TGTGCCAGCATACTAGCGGGGACCACCGGGGAGCTGTTTTTT. Translating it yields CASILAGTTGELFF.

The chain recombines TRBV7-7 with TRBJ1-1; perhaps TRBD1 as D (5 bases). Germline lookup yields CDR1 SSHAT and CDR2 FNYEAQ (reference sequence). V lost 5 bases and J 2 bases, leaving 9 bases between the germline ends. CDR3 size: 13 residues. This chain's CDR3 is CASSLTANTEAFF. CDR3 in DNA: TGTGCCAGCAGCCTGACAGCTAACACTGAAGCTTTCTTT.

This sequence joins TRBV7-3 and TRBJ2-6, with a tentative D call TRBD2 (8 bases). Trimming shortened V by 5 bases and J by 0 bases, and 17 bases separated the two germline ends. Germline V gene lookup returns CDR1 SGHTA and CDR2 FQGTGA. This CDR3 is built from 18 residues. CDR3 residues: CASSPGGGRSSGANVLTF. The DNA for the CDR3 is TGTGCCAGCAGCCCGGGAGGGGGCCGGTCCTCTGGGGCCAACGTCCTGACTTTC.

The J gene is TRBJ2-2, the V gene TRBV9; D unresolved. The V gene's germline CDR1 is SGDLS and CDR2 YYNGEE. V lost 4 bases and J 0 bases, leaving 13 bases between the germline ends. This CDR3 has 16 amino acids. CDR3 amino acids: CASSSGSYANTGELFF. Written as DNA, the CDR3 is TGTGCCAGCAGCTCCGGGTCTTACGCGAACACCGGGGAGCTGTTTTTT.

The genes are TRBV2 and TRBJ1-1; 10 nucleotides line up with TRBD1. With V trimmed by 7 bases and J by 7 bases, 12 bases remained unmatched. The CDR3 loop spans 15 amino acids. In germline, CDR1 is SNHLY, CDR2 FYNNEI. The CDR3 sequence: CASTTGTGDVFEAFF. The CDR3 DNA follows: TGTGCCAGCACCACCGGGACAGGGGACGTTTTTGAAGCTTTCTTT.

This chain links TRBV4-1 with TRBJ1-2; 11 nucleotides line up with TRBD1. Germline trimming cut 0 bases from V and 3 bases from J; bases unmatched to any gene: 3. The CDR3 runs 16 residues. The germline V gene has CDR1 MGHRA and CDR2 YSYEKL. The DNA of the CDR3 is TGCGCCAGCAGCCAAGACACGGGACAGGGGGACTATGGCTACACCTTC. It yields the protein CASSQDTGQGDYGYTF.

The V call is TRBV18, the J call TRBJ2-3, with 7 bases identical to TRBD2. The germline gives CDR1 KGHSH, CDR2 LQKENI. The CDR3 spans 16 residues. V lost 4 bases to trimming and J lost 8 bases; unmatched junction nucleotides: 15. CDR3: CASSQNPGPTGGTQYF. CDR3 sequence (DNA): TGTGCCAGCTCACAAAATCCGGGACCCACGGGGGGTACGCAGTATTTT.

The rearrangement links TRBV27 to TRBJ1-1, with D possibly being TRBD1 (5 bases). The V end was cut by 5 bases, the J end by 4 bases, with 14 bases between. There are 14 residues in the CDR3. Germline V gene data show CDR1 as MNHEY and CDR2 as SMNVEV (reference sequence). The CDR3 nucleotides are TGTGCCAGCAGTCGTTGGGGGGTAGGCACTGAAGCTTTCTTT. This gives the protein CASSRWGVGTEAFF.

The V gene is TRBV19, the J gene TRBJ2-1, with 8 bases lining up with TRBD1. The CDR3 spans 17 residues. Germline V gives CDR1 LNHDA, CDR2 SQIVND (reference sequence). Trimming at V came to 4 bases and at J to 3 bases, leaving 11 bases not matched to a gene. The CDR3 DNA follows: TGTGCCAGTAGTAGGGACAGGCCTATCATGGGCTACAATGAGCAGTTCTTC. It translates to CASSRDRPIMGYNEQFF.

CDR3 DNA sequence: TGCGCCAGCAGCAGGGGACACGACGGGGCCAAAAACATTCAGTACTTC. This translates into CASSRGHDGAKNIQYF. The chain uses TRBV5-1 and TRBJ2-4, with a weak D call TRBD1 (6 bases). In germline, CDR1 is SGHRS, CDR2 YFSETQ. V gave up 4 bases and J gave up 1 base, with 15 bases separating them. The CDR3 runs 16 residues.

The chain has TRBV28 and TRBJ1-2, with TRBD1 as a possible D gene (6 bases). The CDR3 contains 13 residues. Trimming took off 6 bases at V and 7 bases at J, with 15 bases between the two ends. Germline V CDR1 and CDR2: MDHEN, SYDVKM. The CDR3 DNA sequence: TGTGCCAGCAGCCCTACAGGGAAGGGTGGCTACACCTTC. This gives the protein CASSPTGKGGYTF.

The chain combines TRBV7-2 with TRBJ2-6, with D possibly matching TRBD1 (6 bases). The CDR3 runs to 19 residues. CDR1 is SGHTA and CDR2 is FQGNSA in the germline V gene. V lost 1 base and J 0 bases, leaving 16 bases between the germline ends. The CDR3 sequence is CASSLVSQQGLSGANVLTF. The CDR3, as DNA: TGTGCCAGCAGCTTAGTAAGCCAACAGGGCCTCTCTGGGGCCAACGTCCTGACTTTC.